This is a list of T cell receptor beta chains from one sample in a study of human T cells and chemical hapten exposure. TCRdb re-called the RACE reads through MiXCR, storing one row per CDR3 protein. Found here are about 140,000 distinct CDR3 sequences, 12% of them singletons; the top ten hold around 1.4%. The input for sequencing was whole blood, taken in connection with sensitization to the hapten diphenylcyclopropenone (DPC). The receptors originated from a woman aged 50 to 65 with alopecia areata. Some clones in this sample may be carry-over from other donors' samples. CDR3s include the opening cysteine and the closing phenylalanine or tryptophan. A D gene is named only where the DNA matches it firmly. Rows may omit the clone size; those that give it use once, few, many or a size class.

v_gene: TRBV20-1
abundance: few
j_gene: TRBJ2-1
len: 18
d_gene: TRBD2
CDR3aa: CSATGRARGLAGDNEQFF
CDR3nt: TGCAGTGCTACAGGGAGGGCCCGAGGACTAGCGGGAGACAATGAGCAGTTCTTC

v_gene: TRBV29-1
abundance: NA
j_gene: TRBJ2-6
len: 16
d_gene: TRBD2
CDR3aa: CSVGQAGVSGANVLTF
CDR3nt: TGCAGCGTTGGCCAAGCGGGAGTCTCTGGGGCCAACGTCCTGACTTTC

v_gene: TRBV12-3/TRBV12-4
abundance: many
j_gene: TRBJ1-1
len: 13
d_gene: TRBD1
CDR3aa: CASRRQGNTEAFF
CDR3nt: TGTGCCAGCAGGAGACAGGGAAACACTGAAGCTTTCTTT

v_gene: TRBV7-3
abundance: many
j_gene: TRBJ2-2
len: 18
d_gene: TRBD2
CDR3aa: CASSSAGTSGRRTGELFF
CDR3nt: TGTGCCAGCAGCTCCGCCGGGACTAGCGGGAGACGGACCGGGGAGCTGTTTTTT

v_gene: TRBV12-3/TRBV12-4
abundance: many
j_gene: TRBJ1-6
len: 15
d_gene: NA
CDR3aa: CASTWVAGGGSPLHF
CDR3nt: TGTGCCAGCACCTGGGTAGCAGGAGGGGGTTCACCCCTCCACTTT

v_gene: TRBV29-1
abundance: many
j_gene: TRBJ2-4
len: 13
d_gene: TRBD1
CDR3aa: CSGGWTGQNIQYF
CDR3nt: TGCAGCGGGGGGTGGACAGGCCAAAACATTCAGTACTTC

v_gene: TRBV19
abundance: few
j_gene: TRBJ2-1
len: 15
d_gene: NA
CDR3aa: CASKPTVTSYNEQFF
CDR3nt: TGTGCCAGTAAACCGACAGTTACTTCTTACAATGAGCAGTTCTTC

v_gene: TRBV9
abundance: many
j_gene: TRBJ2-7
len: 17
d_gene: TRBD2
CDR3aa: CASSVGWGLAGEDEQYF
CDR3nt: TGTGCCAGCAGCGTAGGCTGGGGACTAGCGGGAGAGGACGAGCAGTACTTC

v_gene: TRBV7-8
abundance: few
j_gene: TRBJ2-3
len: 17
d_gene: NA
CDR3aa: CASSLAGTSRSSDTQYF
CDR3nt: TGTGCCAGCAGCTTAGCGGGCACATCAAGGTCGTCAGATACGCAGTATTTT

v_gene: TRBV11-3
abundance: NA
j_gene: TRBJ1-1
len: 13
d_gene: NA
CDR3aa: CASSPDVNTEAFF
CDR3nt: TGTGCCAGCAGCCCCGACGTGAACACTGAAGCTTTCTTT

v_gene: TRBV6-2/TRBV6-3
abundance: few
j_gene: TRBJ2-7
len: 14
d_gene: NA
CDR3aa: CGTRDGASSYEQYF
CDR3nt: TGTGGCACCAGAGACGGGGCGAGCTCCTACGAGCAGTACTTC

v_gene: TRBV11-2
abundance: NA
j_gene: TRBJ2-3
len: 17
d_gene: TRBD2
CDR3aa: CASSLGRTSGRPDTQYF
CDR3nt: TGTGCCAGCAGCTTAGGGCGGACTAGCGGGAGGCCAGATACGCAGTATTTT

v_gene: TRBV2
abundance: many
j_gene: TRBJ2-1
len: 15
d_gene: TRBD2
CDR3aa: CASSDRSGRANEQFF
CDR3nt: TGTGCCAGCAGTGATCGTAGCGGGAGGGCCAATGAGCAGTTCTTC